This T cell receptor beta chain was profiled in a study of technical replicates of blood from four donors. CDR1 is MDHEN and CDR2 is SYDVKM in the germline V gene. V was shortened by 7 bases and J by 0 bases, with 7 bases between the two germline ends. The CDR3 loop spans 12 amino acids. The data were produced by immunoSEQ multiplex PCR, yet TCRdb's version contains in-frame clones alone and is incomplete. The sample holds tens of thousands of clones, 85% to 95% seen once. This chain links TRBV28 with TRBJ2-7; weak D call: TRBD2 (5 bases). The source of this sequence is a human donor in good health. Sequencing was done on a sample of T cells isolated from PBMCs. Written as DNA, the CDR3 is TGTGCCAGCACCCGGGACTCCTACGAGCAGTACTTC. Translated: CASTRDSYEQYF.